The 2 T cell receptor beta chains given below trace back to one sample, sequenced in a study of CD8+ T cells in alopecia areata listed by TCRdb under 2018. What this sample's time point label stands for: less than 30 weeks on oral tofacitinib. Reading the label with the study, this specimen's treatment or condition is: oral pan-JAK inhibitor, 5-10 mg twice daily. Preparation of the library involved the immunoSEQ multiplex PCR assay. To provide template for TCR sequencing, every sample had RNA extracted and reverse transcribed into cDNA. Drawn from immuneACCESS, this table holds only the in-frame rearrangements with V and J called that TCRdb kept. Clones are partly lost; checked studies trace under half to an unresolved V gene and leave the rest unexplained. This sample is represented by about 280,000 clones; roughly 60% of them were singletons. The ten biggest clones cover around 1.7% of the sample.

The source was CD4+ T cells sorted from blood, collected at week 24, from a patient treated with tofacitinib. The source of these receptors is a human donor with alopecia areata.

This clone was counted between two and nine times. The rearrangement joins TRBV4-1 to TRBJ1-2; 9 nucleotides line up with TRBD1. CDR3 length: 14 residues. Germline V gene data show CDR1 as MGHRA and CDR2 as YSYEKL. J was trimmed by 8 bases and V by 2 bases; bases with no gene match: 6. As DNA, the CDR3 is TGCGCCAGCAGCCAACCAGGGACAGGGAGAGGCTACACCTTC. Translated, it gives CASSQPGTGRGYTF.

Only a few counts were recorded for this clone. The chain combines TRBV2 with TRBJ2-5; 12 nucleotides line up with TRBD2. After removal of 8 bases from V and 5 bases from J, the junction contained 6 bases not matched to a gene. Germline assignment: CDR1 SNHLY and CDR2 FYNNEI. CDR3 length: 14 amino acids. The DNA for the CDR3 is TGTGCCAGCGAAACTAGCGGGGGGTATGAGACCCAGTACTTC. Protein: CASETSGGYETQYF.